This passage covers 5 T cell receptor beta chains from one sample sequenced in a study of T cell clones after liver transplantation. The assay was immunoSEQ multiplex PCR, and TCRdb's table has in-frame clones only and misses some. Here the sample spans tens of thousands of clones, 75% to 90% being singletons. The sample consisted of CD4+ T cells from blood, taken at the 22-month timepoint. These receptor sequences come from a human patient who received a liver transplant. Some T cells may arise from the graft donor.

This chain links TRBV4-3 with TRBJ2-4; 7 positions agree with TRBD1. Germline V gene lookup returns CDR1 LGHNA and CDR2 YSLEER. The V gene end was trimmed by 0 bases and the J gene end by 2 bases; junction bases not matched to a gene: 7. CDR3 length: 17 residues. The CDR3 sequence is CASSQDTPTGSKNIQYF. CDR3 coding DNA: TGCGCCAGCAGCCAAGATACCCCGACAGGGTCCAAAAACATTCAGTACTTC.

V usage is TRBV5-6 and J usage is TRBJ2-7, with 10 positions matching TRBD1. V dropped 2 bases and J dropped 7; count of bases not matched to a gene: 6. Germline V gene sequence: CDR1 SGHDT, CDR2 YYEEEE. The CDR3 is made up of 14 amino acids. This CDR3 reads CASSLGTGVGEQYF. The DNA for the CDR3 is TGTGCCAGCAGCTTAGGGACAGGGGTTGGGGAGCAGTACTTC.

This clone was counted a single time. V usage is TRBV10-3 and J usage is TRBJ2-1; 9 bases map to TRBD1. With 6 bases clipped from V and 8 bases from J, the junction kept 5 bases outside the gene matches. The CDR3 is made up of 13 amino acids. Germline V gene data show CDR1 as ENHRY and CDR2 as SYGVKD. In DNA form, the CDR3 reads TGTGCCATCAGCCGGGACAGGGACGATGAGCAGTTCTTC. It yields the protein CAISRDRDDEQFF.

V usage is TRBV5-6 and J usage is TRBJ1-4, with a weak D call TRBD1 (5 bases). CDR3 size: 15 residues. Germline-derived CDR1 and CDR2 are SGHDT and YYEEEE. Trimming removed 0 bases from V and 7 bases from J, with 13 bases in between. The CDR3 sequence: CASSLAYLRGEKLFF. Here the CDR3 DNA reads TGTGCCAGCAGCTTGGCCTACTTGAGGGGTGAAAAACTGTTTTTT.

The J gene is TRBJ1-4, the V gene TRBV28; 12 bases line up with TRBD1. With V trimmed by 8 bases and J by 6 bases, 13 bases remained unmatched. Germline CDR1 MDHEN, CDR2 SYDVKM. The CDR3 runs 17 residues. The CDR3 protein is CASEGDRGRGSDEKLFF. CDR3 bases: TGTGCCAGCGAGGGGGACAGGGGGCGCGGGAGCGATGAAAAACTGTTTTTT. The whole variable domain, remainder taken from reference TRBV28 and TRBJ1-4, is DVKVTQSSRYLVKRTGEKVFLECVQDMDHENMFWYRQDPGLGLRLIYFSYDVKMKEKGDIPEGYSVSREKKERFSLILESASTNQTSMYLCASEGDRGRGSDEKLFFGSGTQLSVL.